The rows below give T cell receptor beta chains drawn from one sample of a study of response to subunit inactivated influenza vaccine. A single record per CDR3 protein comes from TCRdb applying MiXCR to the RT-PCR reads. The table records some 520,000 distinct CDR3 sequences, about 15% of them present only once. The sequences come from CD4+ T cells sorted from PBMCs, collected around 25 months after vaccination. The source of these receptors is a man aged 45-69 years who received an inactivated influenza vaccine. The CDR3 runs from the conserved cysteine through the conserved F or W.

CDR3 protein: CASTSGLSTDTQYF; J gene: TRBJ2-3; V gene: TRBV10-2
CDR3 protein: CASSRGSAGQLTFF; J gene: TRBJ1-1; V gene: TRBV5-1
CDR3 protein: CASSGTGGANTEAFF; J gene: TRBJ1-1; V gene: TRBV9
CDR3 protein: CASSLEVSLAGVDTQYF; J gene: TRBJ2-3; V gene: TRBV12-3/TRBV12-4
CDR3 protein: CASSLGQGQLYGYTF; J gene: TRBJ1-2; V gene: TRBV7-9
CDR3 protein: CASSEGGTAKNIQYF; J gene: TRBJ2-4; V gene: TRBV25-1
CDR3 protein: CASSLSYGNTEAFF; J gene: TRBJ1-1; V gene: TRBV7-6
CDR3 protein: CASSYSRLTGHYEQYF; J gene: TRBJ2-7; V gene: TRBV6-2/TRBV6-3
CDR3 protein: CASSLGGATYEQYF; J gene: TRBJ2-7; V gene: TRBV7-9
CDR3 protein: CASSLGEPLSGYF; J gene: TRBJ2-3; V gene: TRBV12-3/TRBV12-4
CDR3 protein: CASSLASYGWQGKTDTQYF; J gene: TRBJ2-3; V gene: TRBV7-8
CDR3 protein: CASSSSPNPGNTIYF; J gene: TRBJ1-3; V gene: TRBV7-2
CDR3 protein: CASRRQGMGTEAFF; J gene: TRBJ1-1; V gene: TRBV6-1
CDR3 protein: CSVEVGSDTQYF; J gene: TRBJ2-3; V gene: TRBV29-1
CDR3 protein: CASSRRQGGRSDTQYF; J gene: TRBJ2-3; V gene: TRBV7-8
CDR3 protein: CSAETGPYEQYF; J gene: TRBJ2-7; V gene: TRBV20-1
CDR3 protein: CSAGTPKGQETQYF; J gene: TRBJ2-5; V gene: TRBV20-1
CDR3 protein: CGPQTYNEQFF; J gene: TRBJ2-1; V gene: TRBV20-1
CDR3 protein: CASSLGLAGASYNEQFF; J gene: TRBJ2-1; V gene: TRBV11-2
CDR3 protein: CASSQVDSWNSPLHF; J gene: TRBJ1-6; V gene: TRBV5-6
CDR3 protein: CASSQLARKQETQYF; J gene: TRBJ2-5; V gene: TRBV14
CDR3 protein: CASSLSPGMRELDTQYF; J gene: TRBJ2-3; V gene: TRBV5-1
CDR3 protein: CSAREASGWVETQYF; J gene: TRBJ2-5; V gene: TRBV20-1
CDR3 protein: CSASRQGGADTQYF; J gene: TRBJ2-3; V gene: TRBV20-1
CDR3 protein: CASSTTVSNTEAFF; J gene: TRBJ1-1; V gene: TRBV5-1
CDR3 protein: CATRETGRTGELFF; J gene: TRBJ2-2; V gene: TRBV12-3/TRBV12-4
CDR3 protein: CSARPPFGAWISEAFF; J gene: TRBJ1-1; V gene: TRBV20-1
CDR3 protein: CASTPGARALPQHNEQFF; J gene: TRBJ2-1; V gene: TRBV11-1
CDR3 protein: CASRHPRAGANVLTF; J gene: TRBJ2-6; V gene: TRBV6-2/TRBV6-3
CDR3 protein: CASSVGRLTGELFF; J gene: TRBJ2-2; V gene: TRBV2
CDR3 protein: CASRPVGSNQPQHF; J gene: TRBJ1-5; V gene: TRBV12-3/TRBV12-4
CDR3 protein: CASSLRQGFYGYTF; J gene: TRBJ1-2; V gene: TRBV3-1
CDR3 protein: CASSQDLGGREKLFF; J gene: TRBJ1-4; V gene: TRBV4-3
CDR3 protein: CASSRDGLQAGANVLTF; J gene: TRBJ2-6; V gene: TRBV5-1
CDR3 protein: CSASRSDRGFNYGNSPLHF; J gene: TRBJ1-6; V gene: TRBV20-1
CDR3 protein: CASSLDGQINSPLHF; J gene: TRBJ1-6; V gene: TRBV5-1
CDR3 protein: CASSTTGTGTEKLFF; J gene: TRBJ1-4; V gene: TRBV28
CDR3 protein: CASSIDLDRKAFF; J gene: TRBJ1-1; V gene: TRBV19
CDR3 protein: CASSYTRAQGRFYEQYF; J gene: TRBJ2-7; V gene: TRBV6-5
CDR3 protein: CASSRQQGQYF; J gene: TRBJ2-7; V gene: TRBV28
CDR3 protein: CASRTGFRDQPQHF; J gene: TRBJ1-5; V gene: TRBV28
CDR3 protein: CASSVAAYTGELFF; J gene: TRBJ2-2; V gene: TRBV9
CDR3 protein: CASSPARIQTPGELFF; J gene: TRBJ2-2; V gene: TRBV7-8
CDR3 protein: CASSPGPGDYGYTF; J gene: TRBJ1-2; V gene: TRBV12-3/TRBV12-4
CDR3 protein: CAISEGRGISGELFF; J gene: TRBJ2-2; V gene: TRBV10-3
CDR3 protein: CSVEGLAGALGGDTQYF; J gene: TRBJ2-3; V gene: TRBV29-1
CDR3 protein: CSVEASWGLGEQYF; J gene: TRBJ2-7; V gene: TRBV29-1
CDR3 protein: CASSPGQGLSTDTQYF; J gene: TRBJ2-3; V gene: TRBV5-1
CDR3 protein: CASRRLADTTDTQYF; J gene: TRBJ2-3; V gene: TRBV12-3/TRBV12-4